This is a list of T cell receptor beta chains from one sample in a study of T cell changes during pregnancy in multiple sclerosis. Generated by immunoSEQ multiplex PCR, the TCRdb table keeps only in-frame clones and is missing some. The sample yields roughly 50,000 clones, roughly 92% seen once. Sequencing used CD4+ T cells from peripheral blood mononuclear cells, obtained in the third trimester of pregnancy. All receptors come from a female donor with multiple sclerosis, enrolled in a pregnancy study. The CDR3 runs from the conserved cysteine through the conserved F or W. Each record gives: D gene, J gene, V gene, clone size, CDR3 protein, CDR3 DNA. D genes are given only for firm matches. The size of a clone is reported for some rows only, either as once, few or many, or as a class for expanded clones.

TRBD1 TRBJ2-7 TRBV7-2 NA CASSPRTGFTYEQYF TGTGCCAGCAGCCCAAGGACAGGGTTTACCTACGAGCAGTACTTC
NA TRBJ2-3 TRBV7-3 NA CASSLAASRTSTDTQYF TGTGCCAGCAGCTTAGCCGCGTCTAGGACTAGCACAGATACGCAGTATTTT
TRBD1 TRBJ2-3 TRBV5-1 NA CASSLGQGAVDTQYF TGCGCCAGCAGCTTGGGACAGGGGGCCGTAGATACGCAGTATTTT
TRBD1 TRBJ2-7 TRBV10-1 few CASSESGTGGEQYF TGCGCCAGCAGTGAGTCGGGGACAGGGGGCGAGCAGTACTTC
NA TRBJ1-2 TRBV15 NA CATSTSSWGRISYGYTF TGTGCCACCAGCACCAGCTCATGGGGCAGAATTTCCTATGGCTACACCTTC
TRBD2 TRBJ2-3 TRBV5-1 NA CASSRRLAGAIGTDTQYF TGCGCCAGCAGTCGTCGACTAGCGGGAGCCATAGGGACAGATACGCAGTATTTT
NA TRBJ1-1 TRBV5-6 NA CASSLSAGSEAFF TGTGCCAGCAGCTTGTCGGCGGGTTCTGAAGCTTTCTTT
TRBD2 TRBJ2-1 TRBV2 NA CASSELASGGASEQFF TGTGCCAGCAGTGAACTGGCTAGCGGGGGGGCCAGTGAGCAGTTCTTC
TRBD1 TRBJ2-1 TRBV27 once CASSFLGQGIRNEQFF TGTGCCAGCAGTTTTCTTGGACAGGGGATCCGAAATGAGCAGTTCTTC
NA TRBJ1-2 TRBV11-2 NA CASRATGIYGYTF TGTGCCAGCAGGGCAACAGGGATCTATGGCTACACCTTC
NA TRBJ2-2 TRBV7-3 NA CASSLGGGDTGELFF TGTGCCAGCAGCTTAGGCGGAGGGGACACCGGGGAGCTGTTTTTT
TRBD2 TRBJ2-7 TRBV7-8 NA CASSLAGGKAAYEQYF TGTGCCAGCAGCTTAGCCGGGGGGAAAGCAGCCTACGAGCAGTACTTC
NA TRBJ1-5 TRBV6-4 NA CASSDSDSNQPQHF TGTGCCAGCAGTGACTCTGACAGTAATCAGCCCCAGCATTTT
NA TRBJ1-5 TRBV5-8 NA CASSLARDQQGAYQPQHF TGTGCCAGCAGCTTGGCCAGGGATCAGCAGGGCGCATATCAGCCCCAGCATTTT
NA TRBJ2-1 TRBV2 NA CASSDLTGEQFF TGTGCCAGCAGTGACCTTACCGGTGAGCAGTTCTTC
NA TRBJ2-3 TRBV18 NA CASSPPDSWPYF TGTGCCAGCTCACCCCCGGACAGTTGGCCGTATTTT
NA TRBJ1-1 TRBV7-2 NA CASSLETVPLGAFF TGTGCCAGCAGCTTAGAAACAGTCCCGCTTGGGGCTTTCTTT
NA TRBJ2-7 TRBV11-2 NA CASSFRQNEQYF TGTGCCAGCAGCTTCCGACAGAACGAGCAGTACTTC
NA TRBJ1-3 TRBV30 NA CAWSPIPQGAGNTIYF TGTGCCTGGAGCCCAATCCCCCAGGGTGCCGGAAACACCATATATTTT
NA TRBJ2-6 TRBV19 NA CASRTPRGASGANVLTF TGTGCCAGTAGAACCCCTAGGGGCGCCTCTGGGGCCAACGTCCTGACTTTC
NA TRBJ2-5 TRBV6-5 once CASSYTGTQETQYF TGTGCCAGCAGTTACACGGGTACCCAAGAGACCCAGTACTTC
TRBD2 TRBJ2-2 TRBV2 once CASSVAGAVGELFF TGTGCCAGCTCCGTAGCGGGAGCGGTCGGGGAGCTGTTTTTT
NA TRBJ2-1 TRBV4-1 once CASSQEQDNEQFF TGCGCCAGCAGCCAAGAACAAGACAATGAGCAGTTCTTC
NA TRBJ1-5 TRBV2 NA CASRIQAINQPQHF TGTGCCAGCAGAATACAGGCAATCAATCAGCCCCAGCATTTT
NA TRBJ1-2 TRBV5-1 NA CASRRENYGYTF TGCGCCAGCAGGCGGGAAAACTATGGCTACACCTTC
NA TRBJ2-3 TRBV5-1 NA CASSFGSDWGDTQYF TGCGCCAGCAGCTTTGGATCGGACTGGGGAGATACGCAGTATTTT
NA TRBJ1-5 TRBV19 NA CASREGWVSNQPQHF TGTGCCAGTAGGGAGGGATGGGTAAGCAATCAGCCCCAGCATTTT
NA TRBJ2-3 TRBV10-3 NA CAISDPKRDTQYF TGTGCCATCAGTGACCCGAAGCGGGATACGCAGTATTTT
NA TRBJ2-5 TRBV7-3 once CASSPHGAQETQYF TGTGCCAGCAGCCCTCATGGGGCCCAAGAGACCCAGTACTTC
NA TRBJ2-2 TRBV27 NA CASSPRSQGNTGELFF TGTGCCAGCAGTCCCCGATCGCAGGGAAACACCGGGGAGCTGTTTTTT
NA TRBJ2-7 TRBV18 NA CASSPSTGTYEQYF TGTGCCAGCTCACCATCGACAGGAACCTACGAGCAGTACTTC
NA TRBJ1-5 TRBV2 NA CASRTEFNQPQHF TGTGCCAGCCGGACAGAATTCAATCAGCCCCAGCATTTT
NA TRBJ2-7 TRBV5-6 NA CASSLGRVTLYEQYF TGTGCCAGCAGCTTGGGACGGGTGACCCTCTACGAGCAGTACTTC
TRBD2 TRBJ2-3 TRBV7-9 NA CASSFKWGGDPDTDTQYF TGTGCCAGCAGCTTTAAGTGGGGAGGGGACCCAGACACAGATACGCAGTATTTT
NA TRBJ1-6 TRBV7-3 once CASSLVGASNSPLHF TGTGCCAGCAGCCTAGTTGGGGCCTCCAATTCACCCCTCCACTTT
TRBD1 TRBJ2-5 TRBV11-1 NA CASSSDRGHEETQYF TGTGCCAGCAGCTCGGACAGGGGGCATGAAGAGACCCAGTACTTC
NA TRBJ1-2 TRBV29-1 NA CSVEGAQGNYGYTF TGCAGCGTTGAGGGGGCACAGGGCAACTATGGCTACACCTTC
TRBD2 TRBJ2-1 TRBV5-1 NA CASSHTSVSGGEQFF TGCGCCAGCAGCCACACTAGCGTGAGTGGTGGTGAGCAGTTCTTC
NA TRBJ2-1 TRBV5-4 NA CASSLELHNEQFF TGTGCCAGCAGCTTGGAACTACACAATGAGCAGTTCTTC
NA TRBJ1-1 TRBV5-1 NA CASSFGGDNTEAFF TGCGCCAGCAGCTTTGGCGGGGACAACACTGAAGCTTTCTTT
TRBD1 TRBJ2-7 TRBV5-1 NA CASSPPDRGLYEQYF TGCGCCAGCAGCCCGCCTGACAGGGGGCTCTACGAGCAGTACTTC
TRBD1 TRBJ2-3 TRBV5-1 NA CASSPTGLADTQYF TGCGCCAGCAGCCCGACAGGGTTAGCGGATACGCAGTATTTT